This T cell receptor (beta chain) emerged from a study of control samples from healthy donors and cancer patients. Per germline, CDR1 SGHRS and CDR2 YFSETQ. V lost 4 bases, J lost 8 bases, and 9 bases stayed unmatched. This CDR3 is 15 amino acids long. Sequencing used immunoSEQ multiplex PCR; TCRdb keeps in-frame clones, though not all of them. The sample lists 90,000 to 130,000 clones; roughly 90% were seen once. The source of this sequence is a woman aged 55 to 70 with lung cancer. The chain recombines TRBV5-1 with TRBJ2-1; 10 nucleotides match TRBD2. Sequenced sample: PBMCs. The CDR3 region has the DNA TGCGCCAGCAGCCCACTAGCGGGGTCCCCTGATGAGCAGTTCTTC. It encodes CASSPLAGSPDEQFF.